This T cell receptor (beta chain) was captured in a study of cytomegalovirus exposure and HLA in healthy donors. Points from the study as a whole: The study flagged roughly 150 TCR beta chains as cytomegalovirus-associated. Several of the most significant clusters appeared linked to common viral pathogens, based on a later analysis.

Turning to this clone: Its antigen is currently unknown.

PCR involved 60 Vbeta and 13 Jbeta primers. The method was immunoSEQ multiplex PCR; TCRdb's version includes in-frame clones alone and lacks a portion of them. The top ten hold around 4% of the sample, which has about 160,000 clones, 70% to 85% seen once. Germline V lookup: CDR1 LNHDA, CDR2 SQIVND (reference sequence). The trim removed 4 bases at V and 1 base at J, leaving 9 bases unmatched. This CDR3 spans 18 amino acids. Sequenced: PBMCs. The chain uses TRBV19 and TRBJ2-6; 8 nucleotides line up with TRBD1. The TCR was taken from a man aged 35-49 years in good health and CMV-seronegative. The CDR3 loop reads CASSSRGPRSSGANVLTF. For the CDR3, the DNA is TGTGCCAGTAGTAGCAGGGGGCCCCGCTCTTCTGGGGCCAACGTCCTGACTTTC.